This TCR beta chain was captured in a study of blood T cells in healthy people across ages. General study results and limits: Older age went with lower TCR beta diversity per million T cells, in a roughly linear way. Donor CMV status was unknown, possibly confounding expanded clonotype changes.

This CDR3 has 12 amino acids. Germline-derived CDR1 and CDR2 are SQVTM and ANQGSEA. Trimming left V 4 bases short and J 5 bases short, with 12 bases between. Alongside a J-beta primer mix, a sample-barcoded 5' primer served in a second PCR lasting 7 to 11 cycles. The study obtained at least 3 million CDR3-containing paired-end reads from every sample. Each CDR3 protein is one row after TCRdb ran MiXCR on the 5' RACE reads. The sample consists of about 1,400,000 distinct CDR3 sequences, around 59% of them appearing once. This clonotype showed up many times. The antigen remains undetermined. The chain recombines TRBV29-1 with TRBJ2-7; tentative D call: TRBD1 (5 bases). The source of this sequence is a man in his late teens or twenties in good health. The sequencing sample was made of blood. The CDR3 sequence: CSVASGINEQYF. CDR3 coding DNA: TGCAGCGTTGCATCAGGGATCAACGAGCAGTACTTC.